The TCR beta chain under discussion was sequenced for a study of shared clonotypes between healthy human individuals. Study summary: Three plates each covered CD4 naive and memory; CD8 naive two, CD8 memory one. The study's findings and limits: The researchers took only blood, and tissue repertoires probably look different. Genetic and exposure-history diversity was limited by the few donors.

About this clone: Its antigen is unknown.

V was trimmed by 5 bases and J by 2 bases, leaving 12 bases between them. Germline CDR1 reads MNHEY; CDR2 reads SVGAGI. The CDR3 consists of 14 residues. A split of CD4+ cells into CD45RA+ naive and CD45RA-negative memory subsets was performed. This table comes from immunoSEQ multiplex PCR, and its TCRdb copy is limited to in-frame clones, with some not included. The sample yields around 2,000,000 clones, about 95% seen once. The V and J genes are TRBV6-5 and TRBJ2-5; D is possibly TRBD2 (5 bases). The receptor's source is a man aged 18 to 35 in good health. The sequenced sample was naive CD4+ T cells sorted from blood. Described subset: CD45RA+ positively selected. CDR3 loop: CASSPGLTQETQYF. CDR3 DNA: TGTGCCAGCAGTCCCGGACTCACTCAAGAGACCCAGTACTTC.